These 23 T cell receptor beta chains share one sample of origin, sequenced in a study of naive and memory T cell subsets. The beta constant-region primer was an equimolar mix of two oligonucleotides covering TRBC1 and TRBC2. Ligated cDNA was amplified by four rounds of PCR with nested alpha and beta constant-region primers and SP2. TCRdb ran MiXCR on the UMI-ligation and nested PCR reads and lists one entry per CDR3 protein. The sample contains roughly 24,000 distinct CDR3 sequences, around 8.8% of which appear only once. The specimen sequenced was central memory CD8+ T cells from blood. The receptors were gathered from a human donor in good health.

This chain uses TRBV14 with TRBJ2-3; TRBD2 agrees at 10 bases. V lost 3 bases to trimming and J lost 1 base; unmatched junction nucleotides: 10. Germline CDR1 reads SGHDN; CDR2 reads FVKESK. The CDR3 contains 18 residues. The CDR3 DNA follows: TGTGCCAGCAGCCACCTACCTCTAGCGGGAGAGGGCACAGATACGCAGTATTTT. Translation gives CASSHLPLAGEGTDTQYF.

This clonotype was recorded at least ten times. Here the CDR3 DNA reads TGTGCCAGCAGCTTACACAGGGAGGGCTACACCTTC. It specifies CASSLHREGYTF. This sequence joins TRBV12-3 or TRBV12-4 and TRBJ1-2; a weak D match, TRBD1 (6 bases). Between the trimmed V and J ends, which lost 6 bases and 8 bases, there was a span of 13 bases. The CDR3 has 12 amino acids.

This clonotype was counted a few times. The chain has TRBV3-1 and TRBJ2-1, with TRBD2 matching over 9 bases. There are 18 residues in the CDR3. The J segment lost 7 bases and the V segment lost 3 bases, leaving 16 bases of the junction unmatched. CDR1 LGHDT and CDR2 YNNKEL come from the germline V gene (reference sequence). CDR3 protein: CASSQVTRREGPLNEQFF. CDR3 DNA sequence: TGTGCCAGCAGCCAGGTAACTAGGCGGGAGGGCCCTCTGAATGAGCAGTTCTTC.

V usage is TRBV19 and J usage is TRBJ1-4; possible D gene TRBD1, 5 bases. The CDR3 spans 15 residues. Germline lookup yields CDR1 LNHDA and CDR2 SQIVND (reference sequence). The V gene lost 7 bases and the J gene lost 3 bases, with 15 bases spanning the gap. The DNA for the CDR3 is TGTGCCAGTAAAGACAGTAGAAGGCCTAATGAAAAACTGTTTTTT. It yields the protein CASKDSRRPNEKLFF. Full variable domain (outside the CDR3, taken from reference TRBV19 and TRBJ1-4): DGGITQSPKYLFRKEGQNVTLSCEQNLNHDAMYWYRQDPGQGLRLIYYSQIVNDFQKGDIAEGYSVSREKKESFPLTVTSAQKNPTAFYLCASKDSRRPNEKLFFGSGTQLSVL.

This clonotype was found a few times. The V call is TRBV6-1, the J call TRBJ2-3; TRBD2 agrees at 9 bases. CDR3 length: 15 residues. Per the germline V gene, CDR1 is MNHNS and CDR2 is SASEGT. V was clipped by 6 bases and J by 4 bases; unmatched bases: 8. As DNA, the CDR3 is TGTGCCAGCAGAATTGGGACTAGCTTTTCAGATACGCAGTATTTT. The encoded protein is CASRIGTSFSDTQYF.

The V and J genes are TRBV7-8 and TRBJ2-4, with 7 bases that match TRBD1. J gave up 6 bases and V 5 bases, and 4 bases lay outside the gene matches. This CDR3 is built from 13 residues. CDR1 and CDR2 from the germline V gene are SGHVS and FQNEAQ. Here the CDR3 reads CASSGHRGNIQYF. CDR3 DNA: TGTGCCAGCAGCGGACACAGGGGAAACATTCAGTACTTC.

This clonotype was counted ten times or more. The rearrangement joins TRBV7-9 to TRBJ2-7; the D gene is possibly TRBD1 (6 bases). This CDR3 has 12 residues. V was shortened by 5 bases and J by 6 bases, with 11 bases between the two germline ends. Germline-derived CDR1 and CDR2 are SEHNR and FQNEAQ (reference sequence). The CDR3 reads CASSLQGIEQYF. Here the CDR3 DNA reads TGTGCCAGCAGCCTACAGGGAATCGAGCAGTACTTC. The complete variable domain, with remaining parts taken from reference TRBV7-9 and TRBJ2-7, reads DTGVSQNPRHKITKRGQNVTFRCDPISEHNRLYWYRQTLGQGPEFLTYFQNEAQLEKSRLLSDRFSAERPKGSFSTLEIQRTEQGDSAMYLCASSLQGIEQYFGPGTRLTVT.

This clonotype was counted at least ten times. The rearrangement uses TRBV6-5 and TRBJ2-7; D is possibly TRBD1 or TRBD2 (6 bases each). V lost 6 bases to trimming and J lost 0 bases, with 12 bases between them. The CDR3 has 14 residues. In germline, CDR1 is MNHEY, CDR2 SVGAGI. DNA for the CDR3: TGTGCCAGCAGGATGGGGGGCAACTCCTACGAGCAGTACTTC. Amino acids: CASRMGGNSYEQYF.

There are many counts of this clonotype. The chain employs TRBV5-6 and TRBJ2-1; 9 nucleotides line up with TRBD1. Germline trimming cut 4 bases from V and 5 bases from J; bases unmatched to any gene: 7. Germline assignment: CDR1 SGHDT and CDR2 YYEEEE. This CDR3 is 15 amino acids long. The CDR3 region has the DNA TGTGCCAGCAGCCCGGGACAGGGCTACAACAATGAGCAGTTCTTC. Translated: CASSPGQGYNNEQFF.

Note on this clonotype: A much larger clone is a single base away; this may be a read error. The chain couples TRBV27 to TRBJ1-6, with D unclear. This CDR3 has 13 amino acids. Germline V gene data show CDR1 as MNHEY and CDR2 as SMNVEV (reference sequence). Here the CDR3 reads CAGSYGGLSPLHF. The DNA of the CDR3 is TGTGCCGGCAGCTACGGTGGGCTTTCACCCCTCCACTTT.

There are many counts of this clonotype. The chain's CDR3 is CSARPSGPRAYEQYF. The CDR3 DNA reads TGCAGTGCTAGACCCTCAGGGCCGAGGGCCTACGAGCAGTACTTC. This chain links TRBV20-1 with TRBJ2-7, with D perhaps assigned TRBD1 or TRBD2 (5 bases each). Trimming removed 2 bases from V and 2 bases from J, with 16 bases in between. The CDR3 spans 15 residues. Germline CDR1 reads DFQATT; CDR2 reads SNEGSKA (reference sequence).

V is TRBV15 and J is TRBJ1-4; D is uncertain. The CDR3 covers 12 residues. CDR1 and CDR2 (germline): LNHNV, YYDKDF (reference sequence). V was trimmed by 0 bases and J by 7 bases, leaving 3 bases between them. CDR3 coding DNA: TGTGCCACCAGCAGAGATTTTGAAAAACTGTTTTTT. This sequence encodes CATSRDFEKLFF.

The chain joins TRBV2 to TRBJ2-7; the D call may be TRBD1 or TRBD2 (5 bases each). Trimming left V 4 bases short and J 1 base short, with 17 bases between. Germline CDR1 reads SNHLY; CDR2 reads FYNNEI. The CDR3 runs to 16 residues. CDR3 sequence reads: CASSGLAGTHSYEQYF. The CDR3 DNA reads as TGTGCCAGCAGTGGGCTGGCCGGGACGCATTCCTACGAGCAGTACTTC. Using reference TRBV2 and TRBJ2-7 for the parts outside the CDR3, the full variable domain is EPEVTQTPSHQVTQMGQEVILRCVPISNHLYFYWYRQILGQKVEFLVSFYNNEISEKSEIFDDQFSVERPDGSNFTLKIRSTKLEDSAMYFCASSGLAGTHSYEQYFGPGTRLTVT.

Remarks on this clonotype: One junction end disagrees with the germline gene, perhaps due to a read error. The chain recombines TRBV7-7 with TRBJ2-7; 9 bases match TRBD1. Germline assignment: CDR1 SSHAT and CDR2 FNYEAQ (reference sequence). The CDR3 runs 15 residues. CDR3 residues: CASSSGTGSSYEQYF. Here the CDR3 DNA reads TGTGCTAGCAGCAGCGGGACAGGGAGCTCCTACGAGCAGTACTTC.

This clonotype was seen a handful of times. The chain combines TRBV12-3 or TRBV12-4 with TRBJ1-1, with D perhaps matching TRBD1 (5 bases). Between the trimmed V and J ends, which lost 6 bases and 8 bases, there was a span of 16 bases. The CDR3 is 13 amino acids. The CDR3 region has the DNA TGTGCCAGCAGACTGTTACAGGTGACCGAAGCTTTCTTT. This translates into CASRLLQVTEAFF.

The sample holds a few counts of this clonotype. This sequence joins TRBV28 and TRBJ1-2, with no clear D. With 7 bases removed from V and 6 bases from J, the gap between germline ends came to 12 bases. CDR3 length: 12 residues. Germline assignment: CDR1 MDHEN and CDR2 SYDVKM. CDR3 sequence (DNA): TGTGCCAGCAACCCCACAAAAAATGGCTACACCTTC. Its protein is CASNPTKNGYTF.

This clonotype is termed medium-sized. The rearrangement uses TRBV4-3 and TRBJ1-5; 8 positions agree with TRBD1. CDR3 size: 16 residues. Trimming at V came to 0 bases and at J to 5 bases, leaving 6 bases not matched to a gene. Germline assignment: CDR1 LGHNA and CDR2 YSLEER. CDR3 coding DNA: TGCGCCAGCAGCCAAGAAGAGGGGACAGGTCATCAGCCCCAGCATTTT. Its translation is CASSQEEGTGHQPQHF.

This chain connects TRBV24-1 to TRBJ2-2, with 9 bases fitting TRBD2. The V and J ends lost 3 bases and 4 bases, in that order; junction bases with no gene match: 17. This CDR3 spans 20 amino acids. Per the germline V gene, CDR1 is KGHDR and CDR2 is SFDVKD. For the CDR3, the DNA is TGTGCCACCAGTGATCCTTATGCGACTAGCGGAGCTAAAAGCACCGGGGAGCTGTTTTTT. Protein: CATSDPYATSGAKSTGELFF.

In its sample, this clonotype was seen a few times. One junction end disagrees with the germline gene, perhaps due to a read error. The chain has TRBV24-1 and TRBJ2-3, with D perhaps assigned TRBD1 or TRBD2 (5 bases each). The length of the CDR3 is 15 residues. Germline V gene lookup returns CDR1 KGHDR and CDR2 SFDVKD. CDR3 in amino acids: CAASDSLGGTDTQYF. Written as DNA, the CDR3 is TGTGCCGCCAGTGATAGTTTGGGGGGCACAGATACGCAGTATTTT.

The V and J genes are TRBV7-2 and TRBJ2-1, with 8 nucleotides matching TRBD2. The trim removed 0 bases at V and 4 bases at J, leaving 5 bases unmatched. The germline gives CDR1 SGHTA, CDR2 FQGNSA. The length of the CDR3 is 16 residues. The CDR3 protein is CASSLASSGEYNEQFF. Here the CDR3 DNA reads TGTGCCAGCAGCTTAGCCAGTAGCGGGGAGTACAATGAGCAGTTCTTC. Full variable domain (rest looked up from reference TRBV7-2 and TRBJ2-1): GAGVSQSPSNKVTEKGKDVELRCDPISGHTALYWYRQSLGQGLEFLIYFQGNSAPDKSGLPSDRFSAERTGGSVSTLTIQRTQQEDSAVYLCASSLASSGEYNEQFFGPGTRLTVL.

This clonotype has only a few counts. The V gene is TRBV6-1, the J gene TRBJ1-2, with no clear D. Germline loops: CDR1 MNHNS, CDR2 SASEGT. The CDR3 runs to 13 residues. Trimming cost V 2 bases and J 10 bases, with 14 bases left between them. The CDR3 here is CASSEPIILFYTF. CDR3 coding DNA: TGTGCCAGCAGTGAACCAATAATTCTGTTCTACACCTTC.

This clonotype was counted at least ten times. The chain uses TRBV11-3 and TRBJ2-5; D is undetermined. The CDR3 runs to 12 residues. Per germline, CDR1 SGHNT and CDR2 YENEEA. Trimming removed 4 bases from V and 2 bases from J, with 5 bases in between. The CDR3 protein is CASSSDQETQYF. The CDR3 DNA sequence: TGTGCCAGCAGCTCAGATCAAGAGACCCAGTACTTC.

The chain has TRBV28 and TRBJ2-7; 8 bases align to TRBD2. Germline values: CDR1 MDHEN, CDR2 SYDVKM. Trimming at V came to 5 bases and at J to 3 bases, leaving 12 bases not matched to a gene. The length of the CDR3 is 16 residues. In DNA, the CDR3 is TGTGCCAGCAGTCCGCCCCAACTAGCGGACCTCTACGAGCAGTACTTC. Amino acids: CASSPPQLADLYEQYF. Full variable domain (outside the CDR3, taken from reference TRBV28 and TRBJ2-7): DVKVTQSSRYLVKRTGEKVFLECVQDMDHENMFWYRQDPGLGLRLIYFSYDVKMKEKGDIPEGYSVSREKKERFSLILESASTNQTSMYLCASSPPQLADLYEQYFGPGTRLTVT.